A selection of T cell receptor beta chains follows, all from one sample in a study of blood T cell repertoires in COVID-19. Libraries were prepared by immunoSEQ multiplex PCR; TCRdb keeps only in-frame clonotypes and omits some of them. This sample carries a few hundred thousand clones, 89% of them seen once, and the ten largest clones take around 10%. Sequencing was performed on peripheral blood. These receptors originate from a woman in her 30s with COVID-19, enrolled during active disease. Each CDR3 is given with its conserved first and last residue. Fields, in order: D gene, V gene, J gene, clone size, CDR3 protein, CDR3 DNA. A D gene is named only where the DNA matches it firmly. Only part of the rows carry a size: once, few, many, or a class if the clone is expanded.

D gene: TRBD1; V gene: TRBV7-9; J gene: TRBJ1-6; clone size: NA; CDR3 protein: CASSSTTGGARNSPLHF; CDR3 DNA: TGTGCCAGCAGCTCCACAACAGGGGGCGCCCGGAATTCACCCCTCCACTTT
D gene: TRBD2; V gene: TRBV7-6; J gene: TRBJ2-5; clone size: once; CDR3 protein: CASSGGPSGGYQETQYF; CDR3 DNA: TGTGCCAGCAGCGGAGGACCTAGCGGGGGGTACCAAGAGACCCAGTACTTC
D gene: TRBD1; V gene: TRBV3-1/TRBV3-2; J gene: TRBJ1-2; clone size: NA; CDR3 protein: CASSRGTGGGGYTF; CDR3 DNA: TGTGCCAGCAGCCGAGGGACAGGGGGCGGTGGCTACACCTTC
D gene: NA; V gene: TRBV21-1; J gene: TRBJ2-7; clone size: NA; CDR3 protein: CASSPPPGGDEQYF; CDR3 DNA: TGTGCCAGCAGCCCCCCCCCGGGGGGGGACGAGCAGTACTTC
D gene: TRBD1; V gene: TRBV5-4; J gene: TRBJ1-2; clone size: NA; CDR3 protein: CASSSDRGIDLYYGYTF; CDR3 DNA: TGTGCCAGCAGCTCTGACAGGGGCATAGACCTTTACTATGGCTACACCTTC
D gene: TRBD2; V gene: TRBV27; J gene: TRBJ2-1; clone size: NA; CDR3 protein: CASSLSWTSFNEQFF; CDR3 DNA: TGTGCCAGCAGTTTATCTTGGACTAGTTTCAATGAGCAGTTCTTC
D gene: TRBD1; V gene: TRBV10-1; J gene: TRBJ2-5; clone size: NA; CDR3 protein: CASSEGGQGGQETQYF; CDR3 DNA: TGCGCCAGCAGTGAGGGAGGACAGGGCGGCCAAGAGACCCAGTACTTC
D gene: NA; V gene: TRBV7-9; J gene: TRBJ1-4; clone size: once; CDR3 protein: CASSPREGENEKLFF; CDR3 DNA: TGTGCCAGCAGCCCCCGGGAGGGGGAGAATGAAAAACTGTTTTTT
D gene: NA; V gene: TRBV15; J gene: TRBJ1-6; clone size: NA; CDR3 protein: CATSILTVINSPLHF; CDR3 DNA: TGTGCCACCAGCATCCTGACTGTAATTAATTCACCCCTCCACTTT
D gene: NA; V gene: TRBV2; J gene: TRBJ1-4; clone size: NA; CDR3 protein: CASRTRIATNEKLFF; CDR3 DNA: TGTGCCAGCAGGACACGAATTGCAACTAATGAAAAACTGTTTTTT
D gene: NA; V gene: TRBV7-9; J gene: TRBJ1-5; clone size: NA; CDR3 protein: CASTAGGSNQPQHF; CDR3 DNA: TGTGCCAGCACCGCGGGCGGAAGCAATCAGCCCCAGCATTTT
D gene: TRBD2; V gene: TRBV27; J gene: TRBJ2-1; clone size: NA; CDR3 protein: CASSLMRGGQYNEQFF; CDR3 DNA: TGTGCCAGCAGTCTAATGCGGGGGGGTCAGTACAATGAGCAGTTCTTC
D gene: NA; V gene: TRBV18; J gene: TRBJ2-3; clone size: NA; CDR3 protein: CASSRSRGTDTQYF; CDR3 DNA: TGTGCCAGCTCACGATCTCGCGGCACAGATACGCAGTATTTT
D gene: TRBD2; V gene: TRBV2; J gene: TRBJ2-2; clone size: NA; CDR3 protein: CANGGGRDTGELFF; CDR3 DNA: TGTGCCAACGGGGGAGGGCGGGACACCGGGGAGCTGTTTTTT
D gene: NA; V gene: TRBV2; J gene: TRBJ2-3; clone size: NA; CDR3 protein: CASATGWVDTQYF; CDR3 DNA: TGTGCCAGCGCAACGGGGTGGGTAGATACGCAGTATTTT
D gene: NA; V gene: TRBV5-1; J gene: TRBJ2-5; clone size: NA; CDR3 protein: CASSLGGGEETQYF; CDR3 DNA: TGCGCCAGCAGCTTGGGTGGCGGGGAGGAGACCCAGTACTTC
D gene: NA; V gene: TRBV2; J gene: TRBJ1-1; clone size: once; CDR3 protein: CASSLTGNTEAFF; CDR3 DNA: TGTGCCAGCAGCCTGACAGGGAACACTGAAGCTTTCTTT
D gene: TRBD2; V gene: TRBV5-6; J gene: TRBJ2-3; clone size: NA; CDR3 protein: CASTLGLAGNTDTQYF; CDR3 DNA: TGTGCCAGCACCCTTGGTTTAGCGGGGAACACAGATACGCAGTATTTT
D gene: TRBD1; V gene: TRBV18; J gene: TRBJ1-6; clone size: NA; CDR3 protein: CASSLGQGDSPLHF; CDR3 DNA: TGTGCCAGCTCACTGGGACAGGGGGATTCACCCCTCCACTTT
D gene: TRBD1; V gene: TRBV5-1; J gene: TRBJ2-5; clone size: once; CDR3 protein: CASSLAESTGDEKETQYF; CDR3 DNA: TGCGCCAGCAGCTTGGCCGAAAGTACAGGGGACGAGAAAGAGACCCAGTACTTC
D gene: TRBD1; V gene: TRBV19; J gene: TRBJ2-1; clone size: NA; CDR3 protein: CASSRNRGYEQFF; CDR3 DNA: TGTGCCAGTAGTAGAAACAGGGGCTATGAGCAGTTCTTC
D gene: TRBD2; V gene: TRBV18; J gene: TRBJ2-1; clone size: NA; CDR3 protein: CASSPLTGLAGGSQQFF; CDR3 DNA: TGTGCCAGCTCACCCCTGACAGGACTAGCGGGGGGGTCCCAGCAGTTCTTC
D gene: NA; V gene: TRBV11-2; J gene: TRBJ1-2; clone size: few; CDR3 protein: CASSSSYGLYGYTF; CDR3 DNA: TGTGCCAGCAGCTCTAGTTATGGTTTATATGGCTACACCTTC
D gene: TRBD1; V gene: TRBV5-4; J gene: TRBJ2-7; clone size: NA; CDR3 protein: CATRDSSFYEQYF; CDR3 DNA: TGTGCCACCAGGGACAGCTCTTTTTACGAGCAGTACTTC
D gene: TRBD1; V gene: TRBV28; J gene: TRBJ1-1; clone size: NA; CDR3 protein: CASSVPDRGRFTEAFF; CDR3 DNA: TGTGCCAGCAGTGTCCCGGACAGGGGGCGCTTCACTGAAGCTTTCTTT
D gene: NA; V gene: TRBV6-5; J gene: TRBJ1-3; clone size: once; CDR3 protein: CASSRRRAAGNTIYF; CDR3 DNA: TGTGCCAGCAGCCGCAGGAGGGCTGCTGGAAACACCATATATTTT
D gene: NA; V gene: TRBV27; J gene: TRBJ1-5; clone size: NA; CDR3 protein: CASTAEADSNQPQHF; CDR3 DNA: TGTGCCAGCACCGCCGAGGCAGATAGCAATCAGCCCCAGCATTTT
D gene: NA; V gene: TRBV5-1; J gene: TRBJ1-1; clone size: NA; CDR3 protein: CASRGDNTEAFF; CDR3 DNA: TGCGCCAGCAGGGGAGACAACACTGAAGCTTTCTTT
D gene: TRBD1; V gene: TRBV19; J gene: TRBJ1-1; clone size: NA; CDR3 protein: CASSMAGGFMNTEAFF; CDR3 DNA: TGTGCCAGTAGTATGGCAGGGGGGTTCATGAACACTGAAGCTTTCTTT
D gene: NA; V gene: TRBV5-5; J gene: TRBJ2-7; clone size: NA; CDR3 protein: CASSLFRSYEQYF; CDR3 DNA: TGTGCCAGCAGCTTGTTCAGGTCCTACGAGCAGTACTTC
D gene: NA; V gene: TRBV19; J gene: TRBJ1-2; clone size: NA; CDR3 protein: CASSIGFLSVEGYTF; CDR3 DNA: TGTGCCAGTAGTATAGGTTTCTTGTCGGTGGAGGGCTACACCTTC
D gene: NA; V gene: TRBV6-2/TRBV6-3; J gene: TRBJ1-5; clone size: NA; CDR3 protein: CASSYSRGWDQPQHF; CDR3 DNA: TGTGCCAGCAGTTACTCAAGGGGTTGGGATCAGCCCCAGCATTTT
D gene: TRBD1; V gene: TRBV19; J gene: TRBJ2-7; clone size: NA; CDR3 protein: CASSHTGGSYEQYF; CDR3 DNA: TGTGCCAGTAGCCACACAGGGGGTTCCTACGAGCAGTACTTC
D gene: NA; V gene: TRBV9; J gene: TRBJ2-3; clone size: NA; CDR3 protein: CASSLRQASTDTQYF; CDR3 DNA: TGTGCCAGCAGCCTAAGACAAGCTAGCACAGATACGCAGTATTTT
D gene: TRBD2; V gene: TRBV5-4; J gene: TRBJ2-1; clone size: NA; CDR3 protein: CASSLAVLAGTYNEQFF; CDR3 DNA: TGTGCCAGCAGCTTGGCCGTTCTAGCGGGGACCTACAATGAGCAGTTCTTC
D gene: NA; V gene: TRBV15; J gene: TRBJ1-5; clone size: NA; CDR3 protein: CATSTHRNQPQHF; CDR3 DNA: TGTGCCACCAGCACGCACAGGAATCAGCCCCAGCATTTT
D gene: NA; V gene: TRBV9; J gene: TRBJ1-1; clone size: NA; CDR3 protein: CASSVGRGGAFF; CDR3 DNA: TGTGCCAGCAGCGTAGGGAGGGGGGGAGCTTTCTTT
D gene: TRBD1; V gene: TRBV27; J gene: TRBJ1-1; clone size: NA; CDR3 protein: CASSPRQGRNTEAFF; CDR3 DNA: TGTGCCAGCAGCCCCCGACAGGGAAGGAACACTGAAGCTTTCTTT
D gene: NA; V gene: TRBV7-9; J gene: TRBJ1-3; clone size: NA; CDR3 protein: CASSLVSVSLNTIYF; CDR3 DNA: TGTGCCAGCAGCTTAGTTTCCGTGTCCTTAAACACCATATATTTT
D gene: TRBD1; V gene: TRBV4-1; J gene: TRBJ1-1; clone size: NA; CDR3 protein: CASSRDRVSGTEAFF; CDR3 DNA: TGCGCCAGCAGCCGGGACAGGGTCTCGGGCACTGAAGCTTTCTTT
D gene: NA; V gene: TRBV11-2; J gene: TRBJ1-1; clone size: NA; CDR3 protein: CASSSLLAGEVPEAFF; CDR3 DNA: TGTGCCAGCAGCTCCCTTTTGGCGGGGGAAGTTCCTGAAGCTTTCTTT
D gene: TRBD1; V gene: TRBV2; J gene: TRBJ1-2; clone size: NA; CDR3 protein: CASSNSGTGYGYTF; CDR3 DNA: TGTGCCAGCAGTAACTCCGGGACAGGATATGGCTACACCTTC
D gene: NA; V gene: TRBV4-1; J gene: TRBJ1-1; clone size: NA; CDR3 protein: CASSQDGTHDTEAFF; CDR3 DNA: TGCGCCAGCAGCCAAGATGGGACACATGACACTGAAGCTTTCTTT
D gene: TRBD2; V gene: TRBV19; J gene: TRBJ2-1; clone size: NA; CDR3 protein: CASRGLAGYNEQFF; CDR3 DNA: TGTGCCAGTAGAGGGCTAGCGGGATACAATGAGCAGTTCTTC
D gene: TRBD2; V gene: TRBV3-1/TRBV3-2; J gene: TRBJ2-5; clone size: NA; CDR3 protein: CASSQGALISGAYGETQYF; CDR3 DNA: TGTGCCAGCAGCCAAGGGGCTTTGATTAGCGGGGCCTACGGGGAGACCCAGTACTTC
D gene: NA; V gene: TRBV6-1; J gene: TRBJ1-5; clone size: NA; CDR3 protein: CASSEARRDSNQPQHF; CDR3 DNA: TGTGCCAGCAGTGAAGCCCGGAGAGATAGCAATCAGCCCCAGCATTTT
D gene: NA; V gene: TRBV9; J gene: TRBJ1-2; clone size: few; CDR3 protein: CASSADRYANYGYTF; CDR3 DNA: TGTGCCAGCAGCGCCGACAGATACGCTAACTATGGCTACACCTTC
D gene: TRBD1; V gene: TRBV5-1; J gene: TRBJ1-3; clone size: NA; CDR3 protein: CASSPGTGSGNTIYF; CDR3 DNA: TGCGCCAGCAGCCCCGGGACAGGCTCTGGAAACACCATATATTTT
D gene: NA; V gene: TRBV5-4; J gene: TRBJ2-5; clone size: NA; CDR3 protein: CASSLQGGRETQYF; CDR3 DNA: TGTGCCAGCAGCTTACAGGGAGGGCGGGAGACCCAGTACTTC
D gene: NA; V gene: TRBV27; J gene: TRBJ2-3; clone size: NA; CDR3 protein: CASSFGGLGTDTQYF; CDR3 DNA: TGTGCCAGCAGTTTTGGTGGTTTAGGCACAGATACGCAGTATTTT
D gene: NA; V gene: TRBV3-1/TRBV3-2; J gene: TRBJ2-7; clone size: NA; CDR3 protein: CASSQDDGASGEQYF; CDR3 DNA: TGTGCCAGCAGCCAAGATGATGGGGCATCGGGTGAGCAGTACTTC
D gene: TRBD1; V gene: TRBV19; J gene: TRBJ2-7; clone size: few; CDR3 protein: CASSTTGGSEQYF; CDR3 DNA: TGTGCCAGTAGTACTACAGGGGGCAGCGAGCAGTACTTC
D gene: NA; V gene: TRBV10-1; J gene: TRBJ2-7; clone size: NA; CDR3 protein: CASSVGSEQYF; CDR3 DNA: TGCGCCAGCAGTGTCGGGTCCGAGCAGTACTTC
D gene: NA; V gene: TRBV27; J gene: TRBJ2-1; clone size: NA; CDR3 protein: CASAGEASYNEQFF; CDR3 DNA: TGTGCCAGCGCCGGGGAGGCATCCTACAATGAGCAGTTCTTC
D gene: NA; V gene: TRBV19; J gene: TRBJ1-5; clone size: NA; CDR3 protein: CASSPGSNQPQHF; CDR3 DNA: TGTGCCAGTAGTCCAGGTAGCAATCAGCCCCAGCATTTT
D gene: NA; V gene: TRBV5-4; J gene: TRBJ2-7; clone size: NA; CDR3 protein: CASSPPGHSEQYF; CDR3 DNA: TGTGCCAGCAGCCCCCCCGGTCATTCCGAGCAGTACTTC
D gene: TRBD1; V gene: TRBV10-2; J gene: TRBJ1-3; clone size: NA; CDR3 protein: CASSGAQGASGNTIYF; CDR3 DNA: TGCGCCAGCAGTGGGGCACAGGGGGCTTCTGGAAACACCATATATTTT
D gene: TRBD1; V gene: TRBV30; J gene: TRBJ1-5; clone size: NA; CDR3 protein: CAWSVRTGKQPQHF; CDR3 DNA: TGTGCCTGGAGTGTACGGACAGGGAAGCAGCCCCAGCATTTT
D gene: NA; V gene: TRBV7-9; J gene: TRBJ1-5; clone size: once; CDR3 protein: CASSDHRDSNQPQHF; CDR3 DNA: TGTGCCAGCAGCGACCACAGGGATAGCAATCAGCCCCAGCATTTT